The rows below give T cell receptor beta chains drawn from one sample of a study of OX40 agonist ivuxolimab in advanced cancers. Here immunoSEQ multiplex PCR was the method, and the copy in TCRdb shows in-frame clones only, minus some. This table has about 70,000 clones, roughly nine tenths appearing once. The sample here was CD4+ or CD8+ T cells sorted from blood, taken in a trial of the OX40 agonist ivuxolimab. The receptors were sampled from an adult with an advanced solid tumor such as melanoma, head and neck, liver or kidney cancer. The CDR3 runs from the conserved cysteine through the conserved F or W. The D gene is left open where the match is weak. A clone size is listed for some rows: how often the clone was seen (once, few, many), or a class if it is expanded.

d_call	clone_size	v_call	j_call	cdr3_aa	cdr3_nt
-	-	TRBV5-1	TRBJ2-5	CASSFGAAQETQYF	TGCGCCAGCAGCTTTGGGGCAGCTCAAGAGACCCAGTACTTC
-	-	TRBV4-2	TRBJ1-2	CASSQDTGGYGYTF	TGTGCCAGCAGCCAAGACACAGGAGGGTATGGCTACACCTTC
TRBD1	-	TRBV5-6	TRBJ2-7	CASSGDRGYEQYF	TGTGCCAGCAGCGGGGACAGGGGCTACGAGCAGTACTTC
TRBD1	-	TRBV4-2	TRBJ1-6	CASSRDRGSSPLHF	TGTGCCAGCAGCCGGGACAGGGGAAGTTCACCCCTCCACTTT
TRBD2	-	TRBV6-1	TRBJ2-2	CACRAGASGSGELFF	TGTGCCTGCAGGGCAGGGGCTAGCGGGAGCGGGGAGCTGTTTTTT
TRBD1	-	TRBV10-2	TRBJ1-5	CASSRGGQGRVGNQPQHF	TGCGCCAGCAGTCGAGGGGGACAGGGTAGGGTTGGCAATCAGCCCCAGCATTTT
-	-	TRBV6-6	TRBJ2-7	CASSYSGRGPYEQYF	TGTGCCAGCAGTTACTCGGGGAGGGGGCCGTACGAGCAGTACTTC
-	-	TRBV19	TRBJ2-2	CASSMRGTGELFF	TGTGCCAGTAGTATGAGGGGGACCGGGGAGCTGTTTTTT
-	-	TRBV7-9	TRBJ2-7	CASSLEWSRNYEQYF	TGTGCCAGCAGCCTCGAATGGTCCCGAAACTACGAGCAGTACTTC
-	-	TRBV5-1	TRBJ2-1	CASRVRDSSSYNEQFF	TGCGCCAGCAGAGTCCGGGACTCGAGCTCCTACAATGAGCAGTTCTTC
-	-	TRBV7-9	TRBJ2-1	CASTLDSAYNEQFF	TGTGCCAGCACCCTGGACAGCGCCTACAATGAGCAGTTCTTC
TRBD1	-	TRBV6-5	TRBJ1-4	CASSRDRGWGKLFF	TGTGCCAGCAGCCGGGACAGGGGTTGGGGAAAACTGTTTTTT
-	-	TRBV30	TRBJ2-3	CAWSVRRGLGTDTQYF	TGTGCCTGGAGTGTACGAAGGGGACTTGGCACAGATACGCAGTATTTT
-	-	TRBV29-1	TRBJ2-7	CSVSWSEGREQYF	TGCAGCGTTTCGTGGTCCGAAGGTCGCGAGCAGTACTTC
TRBD1	once	TRBV18	TRBJ2-5	CASSRQGNSETQYF	TGTGCCAGCTCACGACAGGGCAACTCAGAGACCCAGTACTTC
-	once	TRBV19	TRBJ1-5	CASRARPGPINQPQHF	TGTGCCAGTAGAGCCCGGCCTGGACCGATCAATCAGCCCCAGCATTTT
-	few	TRBV19	TRBJ1-6	CASSMGRVFSPLHF	TGTGCCAGTAGTATGGGCAGGGTGTTCTCACCCCTCCACTTT
-	-	TRBV6-1	TRBJ2-3	CASSPRQRQDTQYF	TGTGCCAGCAGCCCGAGACAGCGACAAGATACGCAGTATTTT
-	-	TRBV19	TRBJ2-7	CASSIVARAYEQYF	TGTGCCAGTAGTATAGTGGCCAGGGCCTACGAGCAGTACTTC
TRBD1	-	TRBV4-2	TRBJ2-3	CASSHQDRQTTDTQYF	TGTGCCAGCAGCCACCAGGACAGGCAAACCACAGATACGCAGTATTTT
-	-	TRBV18	TRBJ2-5	CASGYLGPGETQYF	TGTGCCAGCGGCTACCTAGGACCGGGTGAGACCCAGTACTTC
-	-	TRBV30	TRBJ2-7	CAGIVPGSSYEQYF	TGTGCCGGCATCGTTCCGGGGAGCTCCTACGAGCAGTACTTC
TRBD2	once	TRBV2	TRBJ2-5	CASSEKSGRGTKGLAQYF	TGTGCCAGCAGTGAAAAGAGCGGGAGGGGGACTAAAGGGCTGGCCCAGTACTTC
TRBD1	-	TRBV19	TRBJ1-2	CASTRGGEVFGYTF	TGTGCCAGCACGCGAGGGGGCGAGGTTTTTGGCTACACCTTC
-	-	TRBV5-4	TRBJ1-1	CASSLEAGEAFF	TGTGCCAGCAGCTTGGAGGCGGGAGAAGCTTTCTTT
-	-	TRBV5-1	TRBJ2-1	CASSFDGSSYNEQFF	TGCGCCAGCAGCTTTGACGGAAGCTCCTACAATGAGCAGTTCTTC
TRBD1	-	TRBV6-1	TRBJ2-5	CANHRDRQETQYF	TGTGCCAACCACCGGGACAGGCAAGAGACCCAGTACTTC
-	-	TRBV29-1	TRBJ1-2	CSVEELFQGPAF	TGCAGCGTTGAAGAATTGTTTCAGGGGCCGGCCTTC
-	-	TRBV10-1	TRBJ2-1	CASSDPGGSSYNEQFF	TGCGCCAGCAGTGATCCCGGGGGAAGCTCCTACAATGAGCAGTTCTTC
TRBD1	once	TRBV7-7	TRBJ2-5	CASSLRGGLETQYF	TGTGCCAGCAGCTTACGAGGGGGCTTAGAGACCCAGTACTTC
TRBD1	-	TRBV2	TRBJ2-5	CATQDRGEETQYF	TGTGCCACTCAGGACAGGGGGGAAGAGACCCAGTACTTC
-	-	TRBV11-3	TRBJ2-5	CASSSQGPSLETQYF	TGTGCCAGCAGCTCCCAGGGCCCATCATTAGAGACCCAGTACTTC
-	-	TRBV7-9	TRBJ1-2	CASSLAFGGYGYTF	TGTGCCAGCAGCTTAGCTTTTGGGGGTTATGGCTACACCTTC
TRBD2	once	TRBV5-4	TRBJ2-5	CASSQTSGGQETQYF	TGTGCCAGCAGCCAAACTAGCGGGGGACAAGAGACCCAGTACTTC
-	-	TRBV10-2	TRBJ1-2	CASSESAEGYGYTF	TGCGCCAGCAGTGAGTCCGCGGAAGGCTATGGCTACACCTTC
-	-	TRBV4-1	TRBJ2-5	CASSQVGGLRETQYF	TGCGCCAGCAGCCAAGTAGGGGGTTTGCGAGAGACCCAGTACTTC
-	-	TRBV19	TRBJ2-7	CASSPKATAVYEQYF	TGTGCCAGTAGTCCAAAGGCAACGGCAGTCTACGAGCAGTACTTC